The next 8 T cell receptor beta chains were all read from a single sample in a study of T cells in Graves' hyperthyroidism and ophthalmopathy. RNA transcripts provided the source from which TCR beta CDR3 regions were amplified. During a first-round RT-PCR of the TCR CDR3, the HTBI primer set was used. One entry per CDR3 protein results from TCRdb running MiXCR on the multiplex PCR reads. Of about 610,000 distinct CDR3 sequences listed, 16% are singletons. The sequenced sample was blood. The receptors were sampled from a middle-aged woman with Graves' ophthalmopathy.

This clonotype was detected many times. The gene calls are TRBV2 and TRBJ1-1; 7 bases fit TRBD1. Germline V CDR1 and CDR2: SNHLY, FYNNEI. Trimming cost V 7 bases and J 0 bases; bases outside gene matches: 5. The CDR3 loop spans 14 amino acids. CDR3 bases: TGTGCCAGCACCCGACAGGGTCTGAACACTGAAGCTTTCTTT. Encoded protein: CASTRQGLNTEAFF.

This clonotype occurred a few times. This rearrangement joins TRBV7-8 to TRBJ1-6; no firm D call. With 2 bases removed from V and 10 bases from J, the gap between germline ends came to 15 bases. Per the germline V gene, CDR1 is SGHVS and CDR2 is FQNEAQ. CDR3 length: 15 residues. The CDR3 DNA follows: TGTGCCAGCAGCTTAAACCGGCAGCTGCGATCACCCCTCCACTTT. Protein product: CASSLNRQLRSPLHF.

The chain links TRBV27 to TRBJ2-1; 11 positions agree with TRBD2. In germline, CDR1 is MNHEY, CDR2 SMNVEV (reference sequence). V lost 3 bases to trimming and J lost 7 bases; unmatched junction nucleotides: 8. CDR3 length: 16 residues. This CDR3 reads CASSFLISGGANEQFF. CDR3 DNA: TGTGCCAGCAGTTTTCTTATTAGCGGGGGGGCTAATGAGCAGTTCTTC.

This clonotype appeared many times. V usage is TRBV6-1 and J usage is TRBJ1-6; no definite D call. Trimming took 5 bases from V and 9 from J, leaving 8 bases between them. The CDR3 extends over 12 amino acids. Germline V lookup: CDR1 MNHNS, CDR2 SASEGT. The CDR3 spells CASSYPGSPLHF. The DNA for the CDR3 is TGTGCCAGCAGTTACCCTGGTTCACCCCTCCACTTT.

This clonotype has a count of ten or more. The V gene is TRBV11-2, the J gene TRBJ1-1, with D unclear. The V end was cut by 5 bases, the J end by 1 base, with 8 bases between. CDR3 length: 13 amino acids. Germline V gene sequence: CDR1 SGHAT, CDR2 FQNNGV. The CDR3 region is CASSAPGNTEAFF. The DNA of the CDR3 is TGTGCCAGCAGCGCCCCGGGGAACACTGAAGCTTTCTTT.

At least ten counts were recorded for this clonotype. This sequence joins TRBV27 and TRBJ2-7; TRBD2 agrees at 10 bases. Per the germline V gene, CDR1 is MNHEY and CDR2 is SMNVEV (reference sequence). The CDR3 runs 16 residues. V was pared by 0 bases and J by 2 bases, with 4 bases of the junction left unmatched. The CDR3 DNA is TGTGCCAGCAGTTTATCTGGCCTAGCGGGAGCCTACGAGCAGTACTTC. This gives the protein CASSLSGLAGAYEQYF.

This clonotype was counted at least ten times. Written as DNA, the CDR3 is TGTGCCAGCAGTTCTAGGGCCAGCGGGAGTTCAGAGACCCAGTACTTC. Residues: CASSSRASGSSETQYF. The chain employs TRBV28 and TRBJ2-5; 8 bases align to TRBD2. V lost 4 bases, J lost 4 bases, and 11 bases stayed unmatched. The CDR3 runs 16 residues. The germline V gene encodes CDR1 MDHEN and CDR2 SYDVKM.

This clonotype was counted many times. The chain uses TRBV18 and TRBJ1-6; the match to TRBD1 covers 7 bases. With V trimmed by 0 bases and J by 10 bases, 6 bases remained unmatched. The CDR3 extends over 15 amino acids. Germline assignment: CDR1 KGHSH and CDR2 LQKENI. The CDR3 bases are TGTGCCAGCTCACCACCGACAGGGAAGGGATCACCCCTCCACTTT. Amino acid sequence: CASSPPTGKGSPLHF.